These T cell receptor beta chains were read from a single sample in a study of shared clonotypes between healthy human individuals. Repertoires were generated with immunoSEQ multiplex PCR, while TCRdb's copy carries only in-frame clones and drops some. The sample shows about 1 million clones, approximately 76% of them seen only once. The sample taken for sequencing was memory CD4+ T cells sorted from blood. These receptors were obtained from a man younger than 35 in good health. Each CDR3 is given with its conserved first and last residue. A D gene is named only where the DNA matches it firmly. Clone size is shown for a subset of rows, as once, few, many or a class of expanded clone.

D	V	size	J	DNA	CDR3
NA	TRBV10-3	few	TRBJ2-3	TGTGCCATCAGCCTATTAGAGCTGGATACGCAGTATTTT	CAISLLELDTQYF
NA	TRBV6-6	NA	TRBJ2-4	TGTGCCAGCAGCGAACAGGGATTAGCCAAAAACATTCAGTACTTC	CASSEQGLAKNIQYF
TRBD2	TRBV9	NA	TRBJ2-1	TGTGCCAGCAGCCCCTTCGGACTAGCGGGGGGTTATGACAATGAGCAGTTCTTC	CASSPFGLAGGYDNEQFF
TRBD2	TRBV5-4	NA	TRBJ2-3	TGTGCCAGCAGGGGAAGACTAGCGGGGAGCACAGATACGCAGTATTTT	CASRGRLAGSTDTQYF
NA	TRBV10-3	NA	TRBJ2-6	TGTGCCTCAGGGGTGGGGAGCACTGGGGCCAACGTCCTGACTTTC	CASGVGSTGANVLTF
NA	TRBV28	NA	TRBJ2-3	TGTGCCAGCAGTATCCAGGGGAAGTTCGGAGATACGCAGTATTTT	CASSIQGKFGDTQYF
NA	TRBV2	few	TRBJ1-4	TGTGCCAGCAGTGAAATTGGGACCCGGGGTGAAAAACTGTTTTTT	CASSEIGTRGEKLFF
NA	TRBV11-2	NA	TRBJ1-4	TGTGCCAGCAGCTTAGGGGTTCAGGAAAAACTGTTTTTT	CASSLGVQEKLFF
NA	TRBV7-8	NA	TRBJ1-2	TGTGCCAGCAGTTTAAGCAGGGACTATGGCTACACCTTC	CASSLSRDYGYTF
NA	TRBV5-1	NA	TRBJ1-4	TGCGCCAGCAGCTTCCAGGGGTATGGGGAAAAACTGTTTTTT	CASSFQGYGEKLFF
NA	TRBV15	many	TRBJ2-7	TGTGCCACCAGCAGAGACGCTCGGGAGCCGGGAGAGGAGCAGTACTTC	CATSRDAREPGEEQYF
NA	TRBV6-5	NA	TRBJ1-2	TGTGCCAGCAGCTACGGTGGAAGGCGGGATGGCTACACCTTC	CASSYGGRRDGYTF
TRBD2	TRBV4-3	once	TRBJ2-7	TGCGCCAGCAGCCAGGTTCGGGACTCGGGGGGCTACGAGCAGTACTTC	CASSQVRDSGGYEQYF
TRBD2	TRBV9	many	TRBJ2-7	TGTGCCAGCAGCGTAGAGAGCGGGGCCTACGAGCAGTACTTC	CASSVESGAYEQYF
TRBD1	TRBV10-3	once	TRBJ1-4	TGTGCCATCAGGAGAGGGGGCATGGCTAATGAAAAACTGTTTTTT	CAIRRGGMANEKLFF
NA	TRBV19	NA	TRBJ2-5	TGTGCCAGTGGCCAGCAAGAGACCCAGTACTTC	CASGQQETQYF
TRBD1	TRBV9	NA	TRBJ2-7	TGTGCCAGCAGCGTAGGACAGGGGGGACACGAGCAGTACTTC	CASSVGQGGHEQYF
NA	TRBV9	once	TRBJ1-5	TGTGCCAGCAGCGTAATGGGGAATCAGCCCCAGCATTTT	CASSVMGNQPQHF
NA	TRBV2	NA	TRBJ1-5	TGTGCCAGCAGTGAGGGCGTCTCCCAGCCCCAGCATTTT	CASSEGVSQPQHF
NA	TRBV21-1	NA	TRBJ2-6	TGTGCCAGCAGCAAGGACGGCCCTGGGGCCAACGTCCTGACTTTC	CASSKDGPGANVLTF
NA	TRBV30	NA	TRBJ1-3	TGTGCCTGGAATCAGGGGAACTCTGGAAACACCATATATTTT	CAWNQGNSGNTIYF
NA	TRBV29-1	NA	TRBJ1-3	TGCAGCGTTGTTGGGGGTAGTGGAAACACCATATATTTT	CSVVGGSGNTIYF
NA	TRBV5-1	NA	TRBJ1-3	TGCGCCAGCAGCTTGGACCCCTCTGGAAACACCATATATTTT	CASSLDPSGNTIYF
TRBD2	TRBV5-4	NA	TRBJ2-1	TGTGCCAGCAGCCGGGGGACTAGCGGGAGTCCTAATGAGCAGTTCTTC	CASSRGTSGSPNEQFF
TRBD2	TRBV5-4	NA	TRBJ2-7	TGTGCCAGCAGCCTTCGGACTAGCGGGAGGCTACTCTACGAGCAGTACTTC	CASSLRTSGRLLYEQYF
NA	TRBV2	NA	TRBJ1-2	TGTGCCAGCAGTGAAGGGACAAACTATGGCTACACCTTC	CASSEGTNYGYTF
NA	TRBV5-1	few	TRBJ1-1	TGCGCCAGCAGCTTGGAAGGGTTTGAAGCTTTCTTT	CASSLEGFEAFF
TRBD1	TRBV11-1	NA	TRBJ1-1	TGTGCCAGCAGCCCCGGGGACAGGGGCAACACTGAAGCTTTCTTT	CASSPGDRGNTEAFF
NA	TRBV11-2	many	TRBJ2-3	TGTGCCAGCAGCTTAGTTTTCACCCCTCAAAGCACAGATACGCAGTATTTT	CASSLVFTPQSTDTQYF
TRBD2	TRBV18	NA	TRBJ2-1	TGTGCCAGCTCACCAATCCTAGCGGGAAATGAGCAGTTCTTC	CASSPILAGNEQFF
TRBD1	TRBV5-1	NA	TRBJ2-2	TGCGCCAGCAGCTTACCCGGGACAGGCAACACCGGGGAGCTGTTTTTT	CASSLPGTGNTGELFF
TRBD1	TRBV7-8	NA	TRBJ1-2	TGTGCCAGCAGCTTGAGGACAGGGGATCTATATGGCTACACCTTC	CASSLRTGDLYGYTF
TRBD1	TRBV19	NA	TRBJ2-2	TGTGCCAGTAGTACATTGAGACAGGGGGCCTCCGGGGAGCTGTTTTTT	CASSTLRQGASGELFF
TRBD1	TRBV7-3	NA	TRBJ2-1	TGTGCCAGCAGCCAGATCAACGCAGGGGGTAACGCGCAGTTCTTC	CASSQINAGGNAQFF
NA	TRBV28	few	TRBJ1-2	TGTGCCACTCAGACAGGCAACTATGGCTACACCTTC	CATQTGNYGYTF
NA	TRBV19	NA	TRBJ2-5	TGTGCCAGCGGGGGGAGGAGCAGGGGATCAGAGACCCAGTACTTC	CASGGRSRGSETQYF
NA	TRBV9	NA	TRBJ2-1	TGTGCCAGCAGCGCCACCGTGGGCTCCTACAATGAGCAGTTCTTC	CASSATVGSYNEQFF
TRBD2	TRBV27	few	TRBJ2-3	TGTGCCAGCAGTTTTCTTGGGACTAGCGGGGGGGCAGTTTACTTT	CASSFLGTSGGAVYF
NA	TRBV18	NA	TRBJ2-7	TGTGCCAGCTCACCACCGGCGGGCTACGAGCAGTACTTC	CASSPPAGYEQYF
NA	TRBV29-1	NA	TRBJ1-2	TGCAGCGTTGAAGTCACAGGGTACTATGGCTACACCTTC	CSVEVTGYYGYTF
NA	TRBV2	NA	TRBJ1-3	TGTGCCAGCAGTGATGGGATGTCGGGAAACACCATATATTTT	CASSDGMSGNTIYF
NA	TRBV19	NA	TRBJ1-5	TGTGCCAGTAGTACTCAGCGGAATCAGCCCCAGCATTTT	CASSTQRNQPQHF
TRBD2	TRBV7-8	once	TRBJ2-7	TGTGCCAGCAGCTTGGGGAGGGTATGGCACGAGCAGTACTTC	CASSLGRVWHEQYF
NA	TRBV5-4	NA	TRBJ1-1	TGTGCCAGCAGCTTGGACAGGGTGGGCGTCTTGAACACTGAAGCTTTCTTT	CASSLDRVGVLNTEAFF
TRBD1	TRBV9	NA	TRBJ1-2	TGTGCCAGCAGCGCGCAGACCGGGACAGGGGGCCGGGACTATGGCTACACCTTC	CASSAQTGTGGRDYGYTF
NA	TRBV27	few	TRBJ1-5	TGTGCCAGCAGTCGTACTACTGAGGGCAATCAGCCCCAGCATTTT	CASSRTTEGNQPQHF
TRBD1	TRBV14	NA	TRBJ2-5	TGTGCCAGCAGCCAGTGGACAGGGGCCCCACAAGAGACCCAGTACTTC	CASSQWTGAPQETQYF